This T cell receptor beta chain originates from a study of early T cells in non-severe SARS-CoV-2 infection. Only a few counts were recorded for this clonotype. V lost 3 bases and J lost 5, with 8 bases in between. CDR3 length equals 12 residues. The germline gives CDR1 MNHEY, CDR2 SMNVEV (reference sequence). TCRdb re-called the 5' RACE reads with MiXCR, one entry per CDR3 protein. In the table there are roughly 50,000 distinct CDR3 sequences, around 10% of which are singletons. The sequencing sample was made of whole blood. This chain links TRBV27 with TRBJ2-7; D unclear. This TCR came from an adult who was a healthcare worker with PCR-confirmed SARS-CoV-2 infection or an uninfected control (not recorded which). The CDR3 sequence is CASSFSPHEQYF. CDR3 nucleotide sequence: TGTGCCAGCAGTTTCAGTCCCCACGAGCAGTACTTC.